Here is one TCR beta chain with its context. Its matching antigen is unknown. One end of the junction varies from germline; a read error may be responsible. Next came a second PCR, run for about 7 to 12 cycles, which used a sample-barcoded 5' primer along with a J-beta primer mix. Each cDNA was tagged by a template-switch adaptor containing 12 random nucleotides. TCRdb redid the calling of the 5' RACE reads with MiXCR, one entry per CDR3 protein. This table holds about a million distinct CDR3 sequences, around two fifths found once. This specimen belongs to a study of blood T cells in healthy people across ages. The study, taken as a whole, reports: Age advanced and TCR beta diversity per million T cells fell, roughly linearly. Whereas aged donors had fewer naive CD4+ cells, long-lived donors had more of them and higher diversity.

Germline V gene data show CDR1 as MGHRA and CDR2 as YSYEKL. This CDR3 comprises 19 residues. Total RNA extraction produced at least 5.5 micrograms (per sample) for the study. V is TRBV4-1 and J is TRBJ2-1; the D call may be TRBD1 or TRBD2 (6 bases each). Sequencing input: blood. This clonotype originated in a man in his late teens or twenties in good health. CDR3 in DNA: TGCGCCAGCGGCCAAGATGGACGACAAGGGGGGAAAGACTACAATGAGCAGTTCTTC. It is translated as CASGQDGRQGGKDYNEQFF.